This TCR beta chain was sequenced for a study of blood T cell repertoires in COVID-19. In the original workflow: Reference gene primer amplification gave estimated nucleated cell counts. Data came from immunoSEQ multiplex PCR; TCRdb stores just in-frame clones and leaves some out. Clonal size and the V and J genes are those of that table, whereas D and trimming came from the DNA. The sample has 88,000 or so clones, roughly 83% seen once; the top ten hold approximately 25%. The CDR3 is 16 residues long. Trimming cost V 1 base and J 4 bases; bases outside gene matches: 8. Germline-derived CDR1 and CDR2 are SGHKS and YYEKEE (reference sequence).

V and J are TRBV5-5 and TRBJ1-3; 7 bases agree with TRBD1. The TCR originated in a human donor in a cohort sampled during active COVID-19. Sequencing input: peripheral blood. This CDR3 is CASSLNPRDSGNTIYF. Here the CDR3 DNA reads TGTGCCAGCAGCTTGAACCCCAGGGACAGCGGAAACACCATATATTTT.